This T cell receptor (beta chain) was captured in a study of cytomegalovirus exposure and HLA in healthy donors. V trimming: 8 bases; J trimming: 5 bases; junction bases outside the gene matches: 8. Germline V gene sequence: CDR1 MNHEY, CDR2 SMNVEV (reference sequence). The length of the CDR3 is 15 residues. Generated by immunoSEQ multiplex PCR, the TCRdb table keeps only in-frame clones and is missing some. The table includes roughly 140,000 clones, roughly 90% detected once. The sequenced sample was PBMCs. The TCR sequence derives from a man younger than 35 in good health and CMV-seronegative. J is TRBJ2-5 and V is TRBV27, with 13 bases aligning to TRBD2. The CDR3 nucleotides read TGTGCCAGCGTACACACTAGCGGGGGGGCCGAGACCCAGTACTTC. This translates into CASVHTSGGAETQYF.